This T cell receptor beta chain was found in a study of glioma-infiltrating T cells. Overall study findings and caveats: Gliomas, especially low-grade, showed above-expected tissue-blood divergence; non-neoplastic patients showed below. Only very few CDR3 sequences appeared in both tissue and blood.

TCR alpha and beta CDR3 regions were amplified from RNA using iRepertoire nested multiplex PCR. Input was about 100-450 ng of tissue mRNA or PBMC total RNA. One entry per CDR3 protein results from TCRdb running MiXCR on the multiplex PCR reads. The sample comprises fewer than 200,000 distinct CDR3 sequences, over 30% of which are singletons, and 20% rests with the top ten. The V and J ends lost 4 bases and 3 bases respectively, with 11 bases between them. This CDR3 is 14 amino acids long. The germline V gene encodes CDR1 SGHKS and CDR2 YYEKEE (reference sequence). This clonotype has a handful of counts. Its antigen remains unknown.

The source material was glioma tissue, nonneoplastic brain tissue, or PBMCs (not recorded which). This receptor was obtained from a human donor with low-grade glioma or glioblastoma, undergoing nonglioma brain surgery, or in good health (not recorded which). The chain combines TRBV5-5 with TRBJ2-1; D might be TRBD2 (6 bases). The CDR3 sequence: CASSPGTLYNEQFF. CDR3 bases: TGTGCCAGCAGCCCTGGGACTCTCTACAATGAGCAGTTCTTC.